The 23 T cell receptor beta chains reported below all come from one sample, sequenced in a study of regulatory T cells in long-lasting Graves disease. Researchers made TCR beta libraries by using iRepertoire HTBI primers and running Arm-PCR on CDR3 regions. TCRdb independently ran MiXCR on the multiplex PCR reads; one entry per CDR3 protein. The sample holds a few hundred thousand distinct CDR3 sequences; about 10% are singletons and the top ten take approximately 20%. The time point is: newly diagnosed GD, antithyroid drugs for less than 3 months. The TCR library used RNA extracted from PBMCs. These records were also assigned to another study, of T cells in Graves' hyperthyroidism and ophthalmopathy.

The sample was peripheral blood mononuclear cells (PBMCs), taken at new diagnosis, from a patient treated with antithyroid drugs. The receptors were sampled from a woman between 18 and 30 years old with Graves disease.

This clonotype was detected only a few times. A much larger clone differs from this one at a single base, so this may be a read error. The chain recombines TRBV18 with TRBJ2-1, with D possibly matching TRBD2 (6 bases). The germline V gene has CDR1 KGHSH and CDR2 LQKENI. The CDR3 contains 12 residues. Here the CDR3 reads CASSSLDREQLF. CDR3 sequence (DNA): TGTGCCAGCTCTAGTCTGGACCGGGAGCAGCTCTTC.

This clonotype was counted many times. This chain uses TRBV12-3 or TRBV12-4 with TRBJ2-7; maybe TRBD2 (6 bases). The V and J ends lost 7 bases and 4 bases respectively, with 17 bases between them. CDR3 length: 14 amino acids. DNA of the CDR3: TGTGCCAGCATGCCCAGCCGACGGGGGTACGAGCAGTACTTC. It translates to CASMPSRRGYEQYF.

The table lists this clonotype with many counts. This chain joins TRBV12-3 or TRBV12-4 and TRBJ1-4; D perhaps matches TRBD1 (5 bases). Trimming removed 4 bases from V and 0 bases from J, with 9 bases in between. The CDR3 totals 15 residues. In DNA form, the CDR3 reads TGTGCCAGCAGTTCCCCCAGGGCAACTAATGAAAAACTGTTTTTT. Amino acids: CASSSPRATNEKLFF.

The table lists this clonotype with many counts. V is TRBV7-8 and J is TRBJ1-1, with D unclear. Trimming removed 6 bases from V and 3 bases from J, with 11 bases in between. CDR1 and CDR2 (germline): SGHVS, FQNEAQ. CDR3 length: 13 residues. CDR3 loop: CASRRLGDTEAFF. CDR3 DNA sequence: TGTGCCAGCAGAAGATTAGGAGACACTGAAGCTTTCTTT.

The sample holds many counts of this clonotype. CDR3 amino acids: CASSMQARGLLGQPQHF. DNA for the CDR3: TGTGCCAGTAGTATGCAGGCCAGGGGGCTACTTGGGCAGCCCCAGCATTTT. V usage is TRBV19 and J usage is TRBJ1-5; 8 bases fit TRBD1. Germline V gene data show CDR1 as LNHDA and CDR2 as SQIVND (reference sequence). V was pared by 3 bases and J by 7 bases, with 14 bases of the junction left unmatched. This CDR3 region has 17 residues.

This clonotype showed up just a few times. The chain links TRBV13 to TRBJ2-1; 10 bases map to TRBD2. J gave up 7 bases and V 5 bases, and 8 bases lay outside the gene matches. This CDR3 is 15 amino acids long. Germline loops: CDR1 PRHDT, CDR2 FYEKMQ (reference sequence). For the CDR3, the DNA is TGTGCCAGCAGCACCCGACTAGCGGGTATAAATGAGCAGTTCTTC. Protein product: CASSTRLAGINEQFF.

This clonotype was detected ten times or more. This chain connects TRBV7-2 to TRBJ2-5; 9 bases match TRBD1. Germline-derived CDR1 and CDR2 are SGHTA and FQGNSA. The V segment lost 5 bases and the J segment 5 bases; nucleotides outside the gene matches: 12. This CDR3 contains 16 residues. The CDR3 loop is CASSGPGTGIWETQYF. The CDR3 nucleotides read TGTGCCAGCAGCGGACCCGGGACAGGGATTTGGGAGACCCAGTACTTC.

The chain has TRBV5-1 and TRBJ2-1; 14 bases are a match to TRBD2. V dropped 3 bases and J dropped 7; count of bases not matched to a gene: 12. Germline V lookup: CDR1 SGHRS, CDR2 YFSETQ. The CDR3 runs to 18 residues. CDR3 nucleotides: TGCGCCAGCAGCTCTGGGGGGACTAGCGGGAGAAAAGGTAATGAGCAGTTCTTC. Amino acid sequence: CASSSGGTSGRKGNEQFF.

This clonotype was seen repeatedly, ten times or more. This chain joins TRBV18 and TRBJ1-4; possibly TRBD1 for D (5 bases). From germline, CDR1 is KGHSH and CDR2 LQKENI. CDR3 length equals 14 residues. V lost 3 bases, J lost 5 bases, and 10 bases lay in between. CDR3 DNA sequence: TGTGCCAGCTCACCGGGACGTAGCAATGAAAAACTGTTTTTT. This encodes CASSPGRSNEKLFF.

V gene TRBV12-3 or TRBV12-4 combines with J gene TRBJ1-3; no clear D. V shed 3 bases and J shed 0 bases, with 15 bases lying between them. CDR3 size: 17 residues. The DNA of the CDR3 is TGTGCCAGCAGTTTTTTCGCAGTAATAAGCTCTGGAAACACCATATATTTT. This codes for CASSFFAVISSGNTIYF.

J is TRBJ2-5 and V is TRBV7-9; 9 nucleotides align to TRBD1. CDR3 size: 15 residues. Germline CDR1 is SEHNR and CDR2 is FQNEAQ (reference sequence). The V and J ends lost 6 bases and 1 base, in that order; junction bases with no gene match: 6. The CDR3 region has the DNA TGTGCCAGCAGTCACGACAGGGGGACCCAAGAGACCCAGTACTTC. Residues: CASSHDRGTQETQYF.

This clonotype appeared many times. The V and J genes are TRBV11-2 and TRBJ1-3; D may be TRBD1 (6 bases). CDR1 is SGHAT, CDR2 FQNNGV, per germline. The CDR3 sequence is 23 residues long. V lost 1 base to trimming and J lost 5 bases, with 36 bases between them. The CDR3 loop is CASSLVRSTSYPRGTRRRNTIYF. The CDR3 nucleotides are TGTGCCAGCAGCTTAGTACGCAGTACTAGCTACCCGCGGGGGACACGTCGACGAAACACCATATATTTT.

On this clonotype: A much larger clonotype is one base distant, so this may be a read error. This chain uses TRBV5-1 with TRBJ1-1; D is possibly TRBD1 (5 bases). This CDR3 comprises 13 residues. In germline, CDR1 is SGHRS, CDR2 YFSETQ. As DNA, the CDR3 is TGCGCCAGCAGCTTGTCAGGGTTCACTGAAGCTTCCTTT. Amino acids: CASSLSGFTEASF.

This clonotype has at least ten counts. V is TRBV5-4 and J is TRBJ2-2, with D unclear. V shed 0 bases and J shed 0 bases, with 9 bases lying between them. There are 16 residues in the CDR3. Germline V lookup: CDR1 SGHNT, CDR2 YYREEE (reference sequence). The CDR3 region has the DNA TGTGCCAGCAGCTTGGTTTCAGGCGCGAACACCGGGGAGCTGTTTTTT. Amino acids: CASSLVSGANTGELFF.

In this sample, this clonotype turned up many times. V gene TRBV4-1 combines with J gene TRBJ2-3; TRBD1 is a possible D gene (6 bases). This CDR3 has 15 residues. Germline loops: CDR1 MGHRA, CDR2 YSYEKL. Trimming left V 1 base short and J 0 bases short, with 8 bases between. The CDR3: CASSQGTVSTDTQYF. The CDR3 nucleotides read TGCGCCAGCAGCCAAGGGACAGTTAGCACAGATACGCAGTATTTT.

This clonotype showed up just a few times. This may be a read error: a much more frequent sequence differs by one nucleotide. This chain uses TRBV7-2 with TRBJ2-2; D remains unclear. The CDR3 is 13 amino acids. Trimming cost V 2 bases and J 4 bases, with 5 bases left between them. Germline V gene data show CDR1 as SGHTA and CDR2 as FQGNSA. The CDR3 here is CASSLLGTGELFF. Here the CDR3 DNA reads TGTGCCAGCAGCTTATTAGGCACCGGGGAGCTGTTTTTT.

This clonotype was counted ten times or more. The chain links TRBV27 to TRBJ1-1, with unresolved D. Trimming left V 3 bases short and J 4 bases short, with 9 bases between. Looked up from germline, CDR1 is MNHEY and CDR2 is SMNVEV (reference sequence). This CDR3 comprises 13 residues. The CDR3 loop reads CASSFLAVTEAFF. CDR3 bases: TGTGCCAGCAGTTTCCTAGCCGTCACTGAAGCTTTCTTT.

This clonotype was seen only a few times. The V gene is TRBV28, the J gene TRBJ2-5, with 9 bases fitting TRBD2. The length of the CDR3 is 15 residues. V was clipped by 5 bases and J by 0 bases; unmatched bases: 4. Germline V gives CDR1 MDHEN, CDR2 SYDVKM. CDR3 residues: CASSPAGGNQETQYF. The DNA for the CDR3 is TGTGCCAGCAGTCCAGCGGGAGGAAACCAAGAGACCCAGTACTTC.

This rearrangement joins TRBV5-6 to TRBJ1-5, with 8 bases lining up with TRBD1. J gave up 3 bases and V 1 base, and 9 bases lay outside the gene matches. This CDR3 contains 17 residues. Germline V lookup: CDR1 SGHDT, CDR2 YYEEEE. CDR3: CASSLFSGGWNNQPQHF. Written as DNA, the CDR3 is TGTGCCAGCAGCTTGTTCTCAGGGGGCTGGAACAATCAGCCCCAGCATTTT.

The chain employs TRBV24-1 and TRBJ2-3; the D gene is possibly TRBD1 (6 bases). CDR3 length: 15 amino acids. The germline CDR1 and CDR2 sequences are KGHDR and SFDVKD. Between the trimmed V and J ends, which lost 1 base and 1 base, there was a span of 8 bases. This CDR3 is CATSDFSGGTDTQYF. Written as DNA, the CDR3 is TGTGCCACCAGTGATTTCTCAGGGGGCACAGATACGCAGTATTTT.

This clonotype was recorded at least ten times. The chain has TRBV11-3 and TRBJ2-2, with 7 bases identical to TRBD2. Germline CDR1 is SGHNT and CDR2 is YENEEA. There are 13 residues in the CDR3. Trimming at V came to 4 bases and at J to 4 bases, leaving 0 bases not matched to a gene. CDR3 coding DNA: TGTGCCAGCAGCTGGACTAGCACCGGGGAGCTGTTTTTT. Amino acids: CASSWTSTGELFF.

This clonotype appeared many times. The rearrangement joins TRBV6-9 to TRBJ2-7; D gene uncertain. The CDR3 sequence is 14 residues long. Germline-derived CDR1 and CDR2 are MNHGY and SVAAGI. V was clipped by 3 bases and J by 6 bases, with 15 bases between them. Here the CDR3 reads CASSYGQELGEQYV. CDR3 nucleotide sequence: TGTGCCAGCAGTTACGGTCAGGAGTTAGGCGAGCAGTACGTC.

This clonotype was seen ten or more times. The chain employs TRBV6-1 and TRBJ2-2; D call uncertain. Trimming removed 8 bases at V and 4 bases at J, with 17 bases between. Germline V gives CDR1 MNHNS, CDR2 SASEGT. The CDR3 covers 15 residues. CDR3 nucleotide sequence: TGTGCCAGCCTTCCCCGGTCGGCGAGCACCGGGGAGCTGTTTTTT. Translation gives CASLPRSASTGELFF.